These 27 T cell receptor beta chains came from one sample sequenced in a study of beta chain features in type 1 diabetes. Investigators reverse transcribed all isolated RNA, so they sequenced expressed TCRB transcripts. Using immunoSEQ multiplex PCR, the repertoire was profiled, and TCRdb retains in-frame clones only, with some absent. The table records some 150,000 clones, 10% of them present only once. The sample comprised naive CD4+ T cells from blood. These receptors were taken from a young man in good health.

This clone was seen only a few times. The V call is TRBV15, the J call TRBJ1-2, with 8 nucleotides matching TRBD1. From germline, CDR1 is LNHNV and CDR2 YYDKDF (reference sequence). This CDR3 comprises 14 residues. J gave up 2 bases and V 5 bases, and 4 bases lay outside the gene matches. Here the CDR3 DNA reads TGTGCCACCAGCCCTAGACAGGGGAACTATGGCTACACCTTC. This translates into CATSPRQGNYGYTF.

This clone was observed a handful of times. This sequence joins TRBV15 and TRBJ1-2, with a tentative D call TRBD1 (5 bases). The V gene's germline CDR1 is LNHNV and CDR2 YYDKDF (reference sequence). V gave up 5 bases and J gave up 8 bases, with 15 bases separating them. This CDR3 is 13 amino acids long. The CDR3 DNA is TGTGCCACCAGCGGGCACCCGGGGGAGGGCTACACCTTC. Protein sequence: CATSGHPGEGYTF. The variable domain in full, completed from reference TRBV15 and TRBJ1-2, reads DAMVIQNPRYQVTQFGKPVTLSCSQTLNHNVMYWYQQKSSQAPKLLFHYYDKDFNNEADTPDNFQSRRPNTSFCFLDIRSPGLGDTAMYLCATSGHPGEGYTFGSGTRLTVV.

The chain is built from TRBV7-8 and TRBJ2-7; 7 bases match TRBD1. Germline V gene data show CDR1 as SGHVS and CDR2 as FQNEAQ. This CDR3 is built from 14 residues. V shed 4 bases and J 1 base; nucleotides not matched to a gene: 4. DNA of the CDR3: TGTGCCAGCAGCTCCCGGGACAGATCCTACGAGCAGTACTTC. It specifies CASSSRDRSYEQYF. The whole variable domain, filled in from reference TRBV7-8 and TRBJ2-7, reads GAGVSQSPRYKVAKRGQDVALRCDPISGHVSLFWYQQALGQGPEFLTYFQNEAQLDKSGLPSDRFFAERPEGSVSTLKIQRTQQEDSAVYLCASSSRDRSYEQYFGPGTRLTVT.

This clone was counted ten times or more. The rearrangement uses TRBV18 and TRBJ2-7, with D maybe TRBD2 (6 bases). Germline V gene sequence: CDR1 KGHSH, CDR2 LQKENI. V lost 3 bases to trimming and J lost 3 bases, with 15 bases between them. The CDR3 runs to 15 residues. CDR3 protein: CASSPAVGGGYEQYF. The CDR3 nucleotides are TGTGCCAGCTCACCTGCCGTCGGGGGTGGCTACGAGCAGTACTTC.

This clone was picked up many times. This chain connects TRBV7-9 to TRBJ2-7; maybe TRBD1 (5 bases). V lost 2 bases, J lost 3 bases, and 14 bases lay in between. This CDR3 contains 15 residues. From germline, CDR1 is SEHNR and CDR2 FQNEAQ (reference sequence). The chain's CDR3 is CASSLPRQKIYEQYF. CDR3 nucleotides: TGTGCCAGCAGCTTACCTAGACAGAAGATCTACGAGCAGTACTTC.

CDR3 amino acids: CASSLPGTATTPHF. The CDR3 nucleotides read TGTGCCAGCAGTCTTCCCGGGACAGCCACCACCCCCCACTTT. V and J are TRBV28 and TRBJ1-6; 7 bases fit TRBD1. V lost 5 bases to trimming and J lost 18 bases; unmatched junction nucleotides: 16. The germline V gene encodes CDR1 MDHEN and CDR2 SYDVKM. The CDR3 contains 14 residues.

CDR3 nucleotides: TGTGCCAGCAGGGGACAGGGAAGAGAGCAGTACTTC. Residues: CASRGQGREQYF. J is TRBJ2-7 and V is TRBV28; 9 nucleotides align to TRBD1. In germline, CDR1 is MDHEN, CDR2 SYDVKM. V shed 6 bases, J shed 7 bases, and the junction held 4 bases outside the gene matches. CDR3 length: 12 residues.

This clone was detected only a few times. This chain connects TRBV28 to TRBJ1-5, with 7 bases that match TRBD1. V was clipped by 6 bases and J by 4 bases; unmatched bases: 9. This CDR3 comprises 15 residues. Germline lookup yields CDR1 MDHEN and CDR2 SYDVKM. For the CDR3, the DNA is TGTGCCAGCAGCCTCCCAGACAGGGAAAATCAGCCCCAGCATTTT. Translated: CASSLPDRENQPQHF.

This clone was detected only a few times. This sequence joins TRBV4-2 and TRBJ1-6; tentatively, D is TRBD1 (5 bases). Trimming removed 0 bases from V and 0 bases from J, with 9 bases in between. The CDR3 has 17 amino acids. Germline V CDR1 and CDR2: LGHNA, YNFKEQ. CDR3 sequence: CASSQDPGGSYNSPLHF. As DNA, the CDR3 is TGTGCCAGCAGCCAAGATCCGGGGGGCTCCTATAATTCACCCCTCCACTTT.

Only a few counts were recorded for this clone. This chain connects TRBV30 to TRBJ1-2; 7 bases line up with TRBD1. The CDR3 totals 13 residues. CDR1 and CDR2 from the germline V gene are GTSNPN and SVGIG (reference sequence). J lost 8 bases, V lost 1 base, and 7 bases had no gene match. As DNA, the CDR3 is TGTGCCTGGAGTGGGACAGGAATCGGAGGCTACACCTTC. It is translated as CAWSGTGIGGYTF.

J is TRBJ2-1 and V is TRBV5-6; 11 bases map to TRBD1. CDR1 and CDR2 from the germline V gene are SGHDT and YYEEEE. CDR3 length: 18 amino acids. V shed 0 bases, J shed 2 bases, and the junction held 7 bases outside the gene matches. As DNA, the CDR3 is TGTGCCAGCAGCTTGGCGTGGGACAGGGGGGGAGCCTACAATGAGCAGTTCTTC. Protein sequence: CASSLAWDRGGAYNEQFF.

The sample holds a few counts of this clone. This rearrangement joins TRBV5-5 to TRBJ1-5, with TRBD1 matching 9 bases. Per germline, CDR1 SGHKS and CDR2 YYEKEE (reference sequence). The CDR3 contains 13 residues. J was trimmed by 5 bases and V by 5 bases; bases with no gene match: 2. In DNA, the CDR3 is TGTGCCAGCAGTCGGGACAGGGATCAGCCCCAGCATTTT. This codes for CASSRDRDQPQHF.

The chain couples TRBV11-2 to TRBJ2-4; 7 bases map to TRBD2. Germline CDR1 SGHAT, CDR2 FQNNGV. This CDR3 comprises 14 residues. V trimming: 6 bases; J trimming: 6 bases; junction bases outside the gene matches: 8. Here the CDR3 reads CASRNGGVGNIQYF. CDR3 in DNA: TGTGCCAGCAGAAATGGGGGGGTAGGAAACATTCAGTACTTC.

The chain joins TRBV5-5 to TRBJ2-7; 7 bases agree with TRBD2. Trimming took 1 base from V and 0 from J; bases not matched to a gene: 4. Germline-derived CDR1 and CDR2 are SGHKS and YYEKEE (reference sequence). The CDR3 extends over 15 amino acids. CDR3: CASSLLRGSSYEQYF. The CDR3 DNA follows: TGTGCCAGCAGCTTGCTGCGGGGGAGCTCCTACGAGCAGTACTTC. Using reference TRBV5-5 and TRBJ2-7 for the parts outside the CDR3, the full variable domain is DAGVTQSPTHLIKTRGQQVTLRCSPISGHKSVSWYQQVLGQGPQFIFQYYEKEERGRGNFPDRFSARQFPNYSSELNVNALLLGDSALYLCASSLLRGSSYEQYFGPGTRLTVT.

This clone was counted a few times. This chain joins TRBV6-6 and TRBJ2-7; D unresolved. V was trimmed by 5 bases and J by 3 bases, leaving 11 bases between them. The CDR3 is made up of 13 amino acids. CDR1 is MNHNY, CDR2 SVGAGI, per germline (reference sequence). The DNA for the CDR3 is TGTGCCAGCAGTATAAGCTTATACTACGAGCAGTACTTC. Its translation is CASSISLYYEQYF.

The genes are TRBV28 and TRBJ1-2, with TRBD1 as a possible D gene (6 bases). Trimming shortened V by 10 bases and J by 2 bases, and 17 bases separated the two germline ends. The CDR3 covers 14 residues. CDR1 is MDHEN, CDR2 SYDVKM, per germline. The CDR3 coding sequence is TGTGCCACCCAGCGACAGGCCATAAACTATGGCTACACCTTC. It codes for CATQRQAINYGYTF.

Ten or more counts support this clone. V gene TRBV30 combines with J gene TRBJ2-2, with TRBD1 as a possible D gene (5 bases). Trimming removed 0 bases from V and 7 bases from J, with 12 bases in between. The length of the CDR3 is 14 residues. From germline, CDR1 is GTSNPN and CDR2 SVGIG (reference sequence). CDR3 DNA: TGTGCCTGGAGTGTACGCAGGGTGGTCGGGGAGCTGTTTTTT. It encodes CAWSVRRVVGELFF.

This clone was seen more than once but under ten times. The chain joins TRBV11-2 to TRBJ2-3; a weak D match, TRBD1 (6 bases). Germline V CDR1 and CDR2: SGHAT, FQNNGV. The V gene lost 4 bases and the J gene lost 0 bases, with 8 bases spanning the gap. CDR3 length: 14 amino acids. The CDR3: CASSSDRSTDTQYF. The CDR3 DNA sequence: TGTGCCAGCAGCTCGGACAGAAGCACAGATACGCAGTATTTT.

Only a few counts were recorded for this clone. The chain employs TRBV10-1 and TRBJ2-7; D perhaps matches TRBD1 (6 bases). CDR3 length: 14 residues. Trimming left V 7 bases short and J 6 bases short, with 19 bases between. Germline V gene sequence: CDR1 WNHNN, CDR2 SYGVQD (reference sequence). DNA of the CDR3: TGCGCCAGCATATTACCCAGGGGTTTGTTCGAGCAGTACTTC. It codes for CASILPRGLFEQYF.

CDR3 bases: TGTGCCAGCAGCGTACAGACTAGCGGGGGGACAGAGCAGTTCTTC. Amino acid sequence: CASSVQTSGGTEQFF. The V and J genes are TRBV9 and TRBJ2-1; 13 nucleotides align to TRBD2. CDR3 length equals 15 residues. The germline V gene has CDR1 SGDLS and CDR2 YYNGEE. V lost 1 base to trimming and J lost 10 bases; unmatched junction nucleotides: 5.

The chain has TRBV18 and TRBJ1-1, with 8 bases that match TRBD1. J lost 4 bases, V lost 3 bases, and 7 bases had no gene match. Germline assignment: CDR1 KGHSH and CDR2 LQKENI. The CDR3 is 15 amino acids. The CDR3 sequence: CASSPGQGWGTEAFF. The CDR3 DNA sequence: TGTGCCAGCTCACCCGGACAGGGATGGGGCACTGAAGCTTTCTTT. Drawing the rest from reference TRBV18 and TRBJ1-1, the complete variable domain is NAGVMQNPRHLVRRRGQEARLRCSPMKGHSHVYWYRQLPEEGLKFMVYLQKENIIDESGMPKERFSAEFPKEGPSILRIQQVVRGDSAAYFCASSPGQGWGTEAFFGQGTRLTVV.

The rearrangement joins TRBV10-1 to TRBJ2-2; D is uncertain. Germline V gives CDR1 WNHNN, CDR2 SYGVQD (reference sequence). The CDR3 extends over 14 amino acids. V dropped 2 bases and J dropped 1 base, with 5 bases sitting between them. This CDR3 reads CASSERWNTGELFF. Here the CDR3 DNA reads TGCGCCAGCAGTGAGCGTTGGAACACCGGGGAGCTGTTTTTT.

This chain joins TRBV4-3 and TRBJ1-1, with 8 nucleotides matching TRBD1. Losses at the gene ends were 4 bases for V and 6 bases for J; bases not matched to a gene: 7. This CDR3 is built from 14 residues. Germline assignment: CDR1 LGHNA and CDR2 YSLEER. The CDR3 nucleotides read TGCGCCAGCAGCCTTCTGACAGGGGCAGCTGAAGCTTTCTTT. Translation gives CASSLLTGAAEAFF.

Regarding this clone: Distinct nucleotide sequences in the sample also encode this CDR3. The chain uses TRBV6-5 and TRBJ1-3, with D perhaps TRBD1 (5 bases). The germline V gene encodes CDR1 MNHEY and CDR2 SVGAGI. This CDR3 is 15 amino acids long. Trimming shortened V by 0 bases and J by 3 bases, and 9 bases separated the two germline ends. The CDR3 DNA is TGTGCCAGCAGTTACTCGGGGGGAAGTGGAAACACCATATATTTT. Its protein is CASSYSGGSGNTIYF.

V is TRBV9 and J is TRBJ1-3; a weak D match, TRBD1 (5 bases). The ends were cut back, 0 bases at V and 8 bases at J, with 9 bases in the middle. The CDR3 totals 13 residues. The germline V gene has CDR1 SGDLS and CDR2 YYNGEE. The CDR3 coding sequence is TGTGCCAGCAGCGTAGGGGGACTGGACACCATATATTTT. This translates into CASSVGGLDTIYF.

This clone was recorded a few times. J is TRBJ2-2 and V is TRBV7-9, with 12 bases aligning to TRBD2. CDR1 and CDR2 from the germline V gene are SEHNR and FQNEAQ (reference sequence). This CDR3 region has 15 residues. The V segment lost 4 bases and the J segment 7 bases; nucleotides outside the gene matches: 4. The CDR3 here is CASSSGLAGNGELFF. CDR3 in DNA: TGTGCCAGCAGCTCAGGACTAGCGGGGAACGGGGAGCTGTTTTTT.

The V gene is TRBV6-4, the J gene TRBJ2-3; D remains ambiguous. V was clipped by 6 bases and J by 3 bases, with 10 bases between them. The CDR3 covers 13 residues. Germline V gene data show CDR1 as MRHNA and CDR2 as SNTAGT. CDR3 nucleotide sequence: TGTGCCAGCAGCGCGGATAGGACAGATACGCAGTATTTT. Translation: CASSADRTDTQYF.